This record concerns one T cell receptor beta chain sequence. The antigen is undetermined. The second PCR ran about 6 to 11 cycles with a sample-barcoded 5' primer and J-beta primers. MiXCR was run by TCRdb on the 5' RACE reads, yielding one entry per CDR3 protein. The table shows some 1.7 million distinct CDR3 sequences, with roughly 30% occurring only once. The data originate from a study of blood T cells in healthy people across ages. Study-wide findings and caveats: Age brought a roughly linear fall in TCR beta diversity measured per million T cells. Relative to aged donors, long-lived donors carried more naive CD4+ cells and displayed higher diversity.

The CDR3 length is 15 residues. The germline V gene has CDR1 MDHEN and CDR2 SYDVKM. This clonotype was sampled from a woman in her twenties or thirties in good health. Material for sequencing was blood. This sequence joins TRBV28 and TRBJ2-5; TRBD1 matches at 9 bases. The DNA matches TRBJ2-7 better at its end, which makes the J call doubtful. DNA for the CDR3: TGTGCCAGCAGCCCTAATACAGGGGGCGGGTACGAGCAGTACTTC. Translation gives CASSPNTGGGYEQYF.